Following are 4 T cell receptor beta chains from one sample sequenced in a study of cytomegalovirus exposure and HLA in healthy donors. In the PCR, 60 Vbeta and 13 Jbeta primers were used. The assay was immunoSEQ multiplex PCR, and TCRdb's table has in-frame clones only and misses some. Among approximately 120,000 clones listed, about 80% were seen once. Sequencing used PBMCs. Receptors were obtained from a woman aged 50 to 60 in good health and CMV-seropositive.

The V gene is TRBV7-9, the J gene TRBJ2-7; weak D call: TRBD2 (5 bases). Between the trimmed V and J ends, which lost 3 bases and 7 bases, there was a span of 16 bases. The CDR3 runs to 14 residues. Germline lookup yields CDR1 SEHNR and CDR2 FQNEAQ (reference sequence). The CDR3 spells CASSFSRAPWEQYF. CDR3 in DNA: TGTGCCAGCAGCTTCTCGCGGGCGCCTTGGGAGCAGTACTTC. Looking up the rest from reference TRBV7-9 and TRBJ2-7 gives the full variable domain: DTGVSQNPRHKITKRGQNVTFRCDPISEHNRLYWYRQTLGQGPEFLTYFQNEAQLEKSRLLSDRFSAERPKGSFSTLEIQRTEQGDSAMYLCASSFSRAPWEQYFGPGTRLTVT.

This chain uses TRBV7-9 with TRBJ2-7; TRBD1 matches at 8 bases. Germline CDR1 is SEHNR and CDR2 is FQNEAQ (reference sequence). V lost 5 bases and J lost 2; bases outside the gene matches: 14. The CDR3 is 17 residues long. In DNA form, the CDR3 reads TGTGCCAGCAGCGCGACAGGGACAGGAGGGTGGACCTACGAGCAGTACTTC. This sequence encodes CASSATGTGGWTYEQYF.

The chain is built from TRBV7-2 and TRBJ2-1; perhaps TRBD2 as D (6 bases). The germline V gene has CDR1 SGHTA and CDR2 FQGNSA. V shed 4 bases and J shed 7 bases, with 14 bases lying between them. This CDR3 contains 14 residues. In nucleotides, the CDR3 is TGTGCCAGCAGCTCCGGGGGAGACGTGAATGAGCAGTTCTTC. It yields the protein CASSSGGDVNEQFF.

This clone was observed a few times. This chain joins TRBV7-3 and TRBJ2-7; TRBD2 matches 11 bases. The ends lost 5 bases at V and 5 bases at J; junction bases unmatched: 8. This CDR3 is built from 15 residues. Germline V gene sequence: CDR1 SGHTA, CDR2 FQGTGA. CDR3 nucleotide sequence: TGTGCCAGCAGCCCAATAGCGGGAGGGCCACACGAGCAGTACTTC. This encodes CASSPIAGGPHEQYF.